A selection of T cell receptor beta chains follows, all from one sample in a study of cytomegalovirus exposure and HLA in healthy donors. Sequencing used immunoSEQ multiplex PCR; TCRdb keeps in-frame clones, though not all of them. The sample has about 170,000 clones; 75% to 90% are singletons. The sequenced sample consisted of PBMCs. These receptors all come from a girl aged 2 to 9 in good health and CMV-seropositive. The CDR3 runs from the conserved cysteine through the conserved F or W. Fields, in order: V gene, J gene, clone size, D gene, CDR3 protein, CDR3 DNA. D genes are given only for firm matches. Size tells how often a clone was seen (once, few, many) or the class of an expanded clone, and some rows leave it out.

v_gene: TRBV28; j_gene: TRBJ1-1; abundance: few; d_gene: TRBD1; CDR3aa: CASSFDRDAFF; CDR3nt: TGTGCCAGCAGTTTTGACAGGGACGCTTTCTTT
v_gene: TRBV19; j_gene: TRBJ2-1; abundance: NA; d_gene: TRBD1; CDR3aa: CASSIDTQGMISYNEQFF; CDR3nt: TGTGCCAGTAGTATAGACACACAGGGGATGATCTCCTACAATGAGCAGTTCTTC
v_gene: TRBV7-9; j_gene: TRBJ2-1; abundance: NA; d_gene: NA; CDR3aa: CASSRLSGASYNEQFF; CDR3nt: TGTGCCAGCAGCAGACTTTCGGGAGCCTCTTACAATGAGCAGTTCTTC
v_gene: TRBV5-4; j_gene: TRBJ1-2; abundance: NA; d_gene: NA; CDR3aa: CASSATLGGYSNYGYTF; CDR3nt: TGTGCCAGCAGCGCGACGCTAGGGGGATACAGTAACTATGGCTACACCTTC
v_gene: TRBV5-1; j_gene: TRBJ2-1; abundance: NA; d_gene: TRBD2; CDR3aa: CASSWRSSGTMPGDEQFF; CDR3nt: TGCGCCAGCAGCTGGAGGTCTAGCGGTACGATGCCTGGGGATGAGCAGTTCTTC
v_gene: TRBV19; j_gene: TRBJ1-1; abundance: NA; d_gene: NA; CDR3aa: CASKIGFPNTEAFF; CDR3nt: TGTGCCAGTAAAATCGGTTTCCCGAACACTGAAGCTTTCTTT
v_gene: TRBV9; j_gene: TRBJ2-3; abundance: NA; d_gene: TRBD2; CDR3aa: CASSVGGSGRADTQYF; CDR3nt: TGTGCCAGCAGCGTAGGCGGGAGCGGTCGCGCAGATACGCAGTATTTT
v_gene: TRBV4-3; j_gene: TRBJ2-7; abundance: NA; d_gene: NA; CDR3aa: CASSQDWGVVYEQYF; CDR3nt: TGCGCCAGCAGCCAAGATTGGGGGGTGGTCTACGAGCAGTACTTC
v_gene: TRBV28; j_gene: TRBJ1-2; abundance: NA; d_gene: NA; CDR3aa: CASRSMGGYREDYGYTF; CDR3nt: TGTGCCAGCAGATCCATGGGGGGGTACAGGGAGGACTATGGCTACACCTTC
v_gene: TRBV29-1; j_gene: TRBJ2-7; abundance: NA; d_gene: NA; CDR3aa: CSGLTQGQGGQYF; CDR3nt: TGCAGCGGCTTGACACAGGGCCAGGGTGGGCAGTACTTC
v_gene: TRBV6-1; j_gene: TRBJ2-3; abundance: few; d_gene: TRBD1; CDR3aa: CASSELPGQGTDTQYF; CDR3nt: TGTGCCAGCAGTGAATTGCCGGGACAGGGGACAGATACGCAGTATTTT
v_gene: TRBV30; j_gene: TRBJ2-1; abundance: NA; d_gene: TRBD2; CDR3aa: CAPLAGPYNEQFF; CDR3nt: TGTGCCCCCCTAGCGGGACCTTACAATGAGCAGTTCTTC
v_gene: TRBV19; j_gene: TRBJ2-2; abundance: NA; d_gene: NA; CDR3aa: CASSFSGNTGELFF; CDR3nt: TGTGCCAGTAGCTTTAGCGGGAACACCGGGGAGCTGTTTTTT
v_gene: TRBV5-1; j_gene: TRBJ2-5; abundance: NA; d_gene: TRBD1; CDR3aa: CASRSDRGEMETQYF; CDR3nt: TGCGCCAGCAGATCGGACAGGGGGGAGATGGAGACCCAGTACTTC
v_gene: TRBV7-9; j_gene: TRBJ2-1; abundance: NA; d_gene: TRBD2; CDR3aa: CASSLILTSGYNEQFF; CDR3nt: TGTGCCAGCAGCTTAATACTGACTAGCGGCTACAATGAGCAGTTCTTC
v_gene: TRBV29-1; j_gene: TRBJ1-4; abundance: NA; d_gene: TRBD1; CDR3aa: CSVEDRDRGPEKLFF; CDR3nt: TGCAGCGTTGAAGATCGCGACAGGGGACCCGAAAAATTGTTTTTT
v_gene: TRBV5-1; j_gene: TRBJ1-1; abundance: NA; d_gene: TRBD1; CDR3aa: CASSSTGRTEAFF; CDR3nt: TGCGCCAGCAGCTCGACAGGGAGGACTGAAGCTTTCTTT
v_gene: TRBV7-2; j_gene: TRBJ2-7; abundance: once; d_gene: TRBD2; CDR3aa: CASSLFGTKPYEQYF; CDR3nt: TGTGCCAGCAGCCTCTTCGGGACTAAACCCTACGAGCAGTACTTC
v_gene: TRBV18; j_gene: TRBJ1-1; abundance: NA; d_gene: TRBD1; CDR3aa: CASSPRTGTEAFF; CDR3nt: TGTGCCAGCTCACCACGGACAGGGACAGAAGCTTTCTTT
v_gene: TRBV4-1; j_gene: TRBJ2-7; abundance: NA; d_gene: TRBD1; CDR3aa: CASSPGQGGSYEQYF; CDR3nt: TGCGCCAGCAGCCCGGGACAGGGGGGTTCCTACGAGCAGTACTTC
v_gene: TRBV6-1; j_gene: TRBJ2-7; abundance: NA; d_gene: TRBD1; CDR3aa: CASSEPRLGGGTGGARGSYEQYF; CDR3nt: TGTGCCAGCAGTGAACCTCGTTTGGGGGGCGGGACAGGGGGCGCTCGGGGGTCCTACGAGCAGTACTTC
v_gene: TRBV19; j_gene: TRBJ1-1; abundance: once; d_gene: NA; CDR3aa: CASSITGMNTEAFF; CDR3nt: TGTGCCAGTAGTATAACAGGGATGAACACTGAAGCTTTCTTT
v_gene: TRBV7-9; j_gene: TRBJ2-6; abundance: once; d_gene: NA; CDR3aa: CASSSVSGANVLTF; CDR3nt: TGTGCCAGCAGCTCAGTGTCCGGGGCCAACGTCCTGACTTTC
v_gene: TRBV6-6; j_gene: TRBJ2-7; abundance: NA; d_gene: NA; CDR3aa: CASSYAPGRGAYEQYF; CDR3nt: TGTGCCAGCAGTTACGCCCCCGGGCGGGGTGCCTACGAGCAGTACTTC
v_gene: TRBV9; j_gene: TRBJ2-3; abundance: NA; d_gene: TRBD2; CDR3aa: CASSPGGGTDTQYF; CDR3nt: TGTGCCAGCAGCCCGGGAGGAGGCACAGATACGCAGTATTTT
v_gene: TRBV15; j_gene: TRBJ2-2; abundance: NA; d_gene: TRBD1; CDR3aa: CATSARTGLNTGELFF; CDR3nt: TGTGCCACCAGCGCCCGGACAGGGCTAAACACCGGGGAGCTGTTTTTT
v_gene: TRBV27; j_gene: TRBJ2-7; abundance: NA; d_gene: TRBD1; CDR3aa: CASGFYGTGTYEQYF; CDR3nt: TGTGCCAGCGGTTTCTATGGGACAGGGACCTACGAGCAGTACTTC
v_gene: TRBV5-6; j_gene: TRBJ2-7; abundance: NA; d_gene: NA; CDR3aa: CASSRIGGLYYEQYF; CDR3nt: TGTGCCAGCAGCCGTATAGGGGGATTATACTACGAGCAGTACTTC
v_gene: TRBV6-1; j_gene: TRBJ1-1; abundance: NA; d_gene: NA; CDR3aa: CASSATRSQAFF; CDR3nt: TGTGCCAGCAGTGCCACGAGGTCCCAAGCTTTCTTT
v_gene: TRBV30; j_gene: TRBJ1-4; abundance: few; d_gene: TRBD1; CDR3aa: CAWSTYRGREKLFF; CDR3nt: TGTGCCTGGAGTACCTACAGGGGGCGAGAAAAACTGTTTTTT
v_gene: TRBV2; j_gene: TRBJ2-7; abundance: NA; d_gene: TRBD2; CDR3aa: CASLLQTSGSSYEQYF; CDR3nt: TGTGCCAGCCTTCTCCAGACTAGCGGAAGCTCCTACGAGCAGTACTTC
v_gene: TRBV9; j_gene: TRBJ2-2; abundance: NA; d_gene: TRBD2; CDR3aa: CASSVATRGFTGELFF; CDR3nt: TGTGCCAGCAGCGTAGCTACGCGGGGGTTCACCGGGGAGCTGTTTTTT